A single sample gave rise to the 18 T cell receptor beta chains below, sequenced in a study of blood T cell repertoires in COVID-19. Sequencing used immunoSEQ multiplex PCR; TCRdb keeps in-frame clones, though not all of them. Of about 310,000 clones listed, roughly 90% are singletons. The sample was peripheral blood. The source is a woman in her twenties or thirties with COVID-19, enrolled during active disease.

This chain joins TRBV28 and TRBJ1-2; D not certain. The germline gives CDR1 MDHEN, CDR2 SYDVKM. Trimming left V 3 bases short and J 4 bases short, with 6 bases between. The CDR3 extends over 12 amino acids. DNA for the CDR3: TGTGCCAGCAGTTTCGAGGGCTATGGCTACACCTTC. Amino acids: CASSFEGYGYTF.

This chain links TRBV7-9 with TRBJ1-1, with a tentative D call TRBD1 (5 bases). V was clipped by 1 base and J by 9 bases, with 12 bases between them. The CDR3 runs to 13 residues. CDR1 and CDR2 from the germline V gene are SEHNR and FQNEAQ (reference sequence). The CDR3 here is CASSLGGVTKAFF. CDR3 sequence (DNA): TGTGCCAGCAGCTTAGGGGGCGTCACCAAAGCTTTCTTT.

V is TRBV6-4 and J is TRBJ2-2; 7 bases are shared with TRBD1. The CDR3 loop spans 13 amino acids. The germline V gene encodes CDR1 MRHNA and CDR2 SNTAGT. J gave up 7 bases and V 3 bases, and 2 bases lay outside the gene matches. CDR3 DNA: TGTGCCAGCAGTGAAACAGGGGTCGGGGAGCTGTTTTTT. Translation gives CASSETGVGELFF.

The chain combines TRBV3-1 (or the pseudogene TRBV3-2) with TRBJ1-1; 9 bases are shared with TRBD1. Per germline, CDR1 LGHDT and CDR2 YNNKEL (reference sequence). The V segment lost 4 bases and the J segment 8 bases; nucleotides outside the gene matches: 8. This CDR3 has 14 residues. Here the CDR3 reads CASSPWTGETEAFF. DNA for the CDR3: TGTGCCAGCAGCCCCTGGACAGGGGAAACCGAAGCTTTCTTT.

The chain has TRBV6-4 and TRBJ2-3, with 13 nucleotides matching TRBD2. CDR3 size: 17 residues. Germline loops: CDR1 MRHNA, CDR2 SNTAGT. V lost 6 bases and J lost 4; bases outside the gene matches: 10. The CDR3 loop reads CASSPGLAGSTPDTQYF. CDR3 DNA sequence: TGTGCCAGCAGCCCGGGACTAGCGGGAAGCACGCCAGATACGCAGTATTTT.

The sample holds many counts of this clone. This chain uses TRBV11-3 with TRBJ2-1, with 12 bases fitting TRBD2. The CDR3 loop spans 16 amino acids. The ends lost 4 bases at V and 7 bases at J; junction bases unmatched: 8. The germline V gene has CDR1 SGHNT and CDR2 YENEEA. In nucleotides, the CDR3 is TGTGCCAGCAGCTCCCGACTAGCGGGAGAGGGAAATGAGCAGTTCTTC. As protein: CASSSRLAGEGNEQFF.

The rearrangement joins TRBV7-9 to TRBJ2-1; a possible D gene is TRBD1 (5 bases). The CDR3 consists of 12 residues. Trimming shortened V by 2 bases and J by 15 bases, and 14 bases separated the two germline ends. Germline-derived CDR1 and CDR2 are SEHNR and FQNEAQ (reference sequence). DNA for the CDR3: TGTGCCAGCAGCTTAATGTCAGGGCGTTTGTTCTTC. Translated, it gives CASSLMSGRLFF.

J is TRBJ2-3 and V is TRBV14; 11 bases map to TRBD2. The CDR3 runs to 15 residues. After removal of 5 bases from V and 6 bases from J, the junction contained 7 bases not matched to a gene. Germline values: CDR1 SGHDN, CDR2 FVKESK. The CDR3 is CASSVLAGALDTQYF. In nucleotides, the CDR3 is TGTGCCAGCAGCGTACTAGCGGGAGCACTGGATACGCAGTATTTT.

This clone was recorded only once. The chain recombines TRBV7-3 with TRBJ1-4; 12 bases are shared with TRBD1. V was pared by 5 bases and J by 7 bases, with 8 bases of the junction left unmatched. Looked up from germline, CDR1 is SGHTA and CDR2 is FQGTGA. CDR3 length equals 16 residues. This CDR3 is CASSPSGQGAGEKLFF. The CDR3 coding sequence is TGTGCCAGCAGCCCCTCGGGACAGGGGGCGGGTGAAAAACTGTTTTTT. The complete variable domain, with remaining parts taken from reference TRBV7-3 and TRBJ1-4, reads GAGVSQTPSNKVTEKGKYVELRCDPISGHTALYWYRQSLGQGPEFLIYFQGTGAADDSGLPNDRFFAVRPEGSVSTLKIQRTERGDSAVYLCASSPSGQGAGEKLFFGSGTQLSVL.

Comment on this clone: This same CDR3 is encoded by further DNA sequences in the sample. The chain joins TRBV7-9 to TRBJ1-1, with 8 bases lining up with TRBD1. The V and J ends lost 0 bases and 5 bases, in that order; junction bases with no gene match: 2. The CDR3 has 14 amino acids. CDR1 SEHNR and CDR2 FQNEAQ come from the germline V gene (reference sequence). CDR3 nucleotides: TGTGCCAGCAGCTTAGCTACAGGGGGAACTGAAGCTTTCTTT. This gives the protein CASSLATGGTEAFF.

The chain recombines TRBV30 with TRBJ2-1, with D perhaps matching TRBD2 (7 bases). Germline V gives CDR1 GTSNPN, CDR2 SVGIG (reference sequence). Between the trimmed V and J ends, which lost 3 bases and 2 bases, there was a span of 14 bases. CDR3 size: 15 residues. The CDR3 DNA reads as TGTGCCTGGAGCGCAAGGGGGGGCACCTACAATGAGCAGTTCTTC. It codes for CAWSARGGTYNEQFF.

The chain links TRBV2 to TRBJ2-1; perhaps TRBD2 as D (6 bases). Trimming left V 3 bases short and J 10 bases short, with 19 bases between. The CDR3 extends over 15 amino acids. CDR1 and CDR2 (germline): SNHLY, FYNNEI. CDR3 in DNA: TGTGCCAGCAGTGATCCAGCGGGCCCCGAACTCGAGCAGTTCTTC. This codes for CASSDPAGPELEQFF.

V is TRBV29-1 and J is TRBJ1-2; 7 positions agree with TRBD1. Germline CDR1 SQVTM, CDR2 ANQGSEA. V gave up 4 bases and J gave up 3 bases; unmatched junction bases: 5. The CDR3 runs 13 residues. The CDR3 coding sequence is TGCAGCGTTGGACGAGGGACAGACTATGGCTACACCTTC. It is translated as CSVGRGTDYGYTF.

This clone was seen just once. The gene calls are TRBV9 and TRBJ2-4; 7 nucleotides match TRBD1. Germline V lookup: CDR1 SGDLS, CDR2 YYNGEE. The CDR3 is 15 residues long. With V trimmed by 0 bases and J by 8 bases, 8 bases remained unmatched. The CDR3 DNA reads TGTGCCAGCAGCGTAGGACAGGGAGAGTGGGACATTCAGTACTTC. Translation: CASSVGQGEWDIQYF.

The J gene is TRBJ1-1, the V gene TRBV5-5, with TRBD1 matching 7 bases. V shed 2 bases, J shed 11 bases, and the junction held 12 bases outside the gene matches. Looked up from germline, CDR1 is SGHKS and CDR2 is YYEKEE (reference sequence). The length of the CDR3 is 14 residues. This chain's CDR3 is CASSFGSGTVRAFF. CDR3 nucleotide sequence: TGTGCCAGCAGCTTTGGATCCGGGACAGTAAGGGCTTTCTTT.

The chain is built from TRBV7-9 and TRBJ1-4; unclear D gene. The CDR3 extends over 12 amino acids. The V gene's germline CDR1 is SEHNR and CDR2 FQNEAQ (reference sequence). V gave up 1 base and J gave up 6 bases, with 3 bases separating them. CDR3 residues: CASSLVDEKLFF. The CDR3, as DNA: TGTGCCAGCAGCTTAGTCGATGAAAAACTGTTTTTT.

This chain uses TRBV6-5 with TRBJ1-1; D is unresolved. This CDR3 region has 15 residues. V dropped 0 bases and J dropped 2 bases, with 10 bases sitting between them. Germline lookup yields CDR1 MNHEY and CDR2 SVGAGI. The chain's CDR3 is CASSYSTQFNTEAFF. The CDR3 bases are TGTGCCAGCAGTTACTCGACTCAGTTTAACACTGAAGCTTTCTTT.

V is TRBV2 and J is TRBJ2-5; weak D call: TRBD2 (6 bases). CDR3 length equals 14 residues. V was trimmed by 2 bases and J by 4 bases, leaving 11 bases between them. Germline V gene lookup returns CDR1 SNHLY and CDR2 FYNNEI. The CDR3 protein is CASSETGRRETQYF. For the CDR3, the DNA is TGTGCCAGCAGTGAAACGGGGAGGAGAGAGACCCAGTACTTC.